The T cell receptor (beta chain) described here comes from a study of cytomegalovirus exposure and HLA in healthy donors. With regard to this clone: What it binds is not known.

With 60 Vbeta and 13 Jbeta primers, the PCR was carried out. TCRdb's table, derived via immunoSEQ multiplex PCR, lists solely in-frame clones and lacks some. The sample contains approximately 240,000 clones, more than 85% of which appear only once. Study-level findings and limits: Several top significant clusters appeared, in a later analysis, to be linked to common viral pathogens. What was likely a sequencing artifact was a cluster of highly shared sequence variants. Excluded were some V segments that proved indistinguishable, including TRBV6-2 and TRBV6-3.

The CDR3 loop spans 14 amino acids. Germline loops: CDR1 PRHDT, CDR2 FYEKMQ (reference sequence). With 6 bases clipped from V and 14 bases from J, the junction kept 10 bases outside the gene matches. The chain has TRBV13 and TRBJ1-4; 12 bases line up with TRBD1. The origin of this receptor is a woman aged 18-29 years in good health and CMV-seronegative. Sequenced material: PBMCs. CDR3 loop: CASSGRDRGLRLFF. Written as DNA, the CDR3 is TGTGCCAGCAGTGGCCGGGACAGGGGGCTTCGTCTGTTTTTT. Complete variable domain (other parts from reference TRBV13 and TRBJ1-4): AAGVIQSPRHLIKEKRETATLKCYPIPRHDTVYWYQQGPGQDPQFLISFYEKMQSDKGSIPDRFSAQQFSDYHSELNMSSLELGDSALYFCASSGRDRGLRLFFGSGTQLSVL.